This TCR beta chain was captured by sequencing in a study of blood T cell repertoires in COVID-19. Overall study: COVID-19 samples, acute and convalescent, were from the United States, Italy and Spain. From T cells, B-cell-depleted T cells, or PBMCs came the material, which was cDNA or gDNA.

Germline V gene sequence: CDR1 MGHDK, CDR2 SYGVNS. This CDR3 is 14 amino acids long. Trimming cost V 2 bases and J 6 bases; bases outside gene matches: 4. Original handling: Amplification of reference gene primers was used by the study to estimate nucleated cell counts. This table comes from immunoSEQ multiplex PCR, and its TCRdb copy is limited to in-frame clones, with some not included. V and J calls plus clone size are reproduced from that table; the DNA served to infer D and trimming. The repertoire has 95,000 to 150,000 clones, around three quarters of them found once; the top ten carry roughly 16%.

The source is a man aged 60 to 75 with active or convalescent COVID-19. Sequenced input: peripheral blood. V gene TRBV25-1 combines with J gene TRBJ1-2; 9 nucleotides match TRBD1. In nucleotides, the CDR3 is TGTGCCAGCAGTGAAGCCACAGGGGGCGATGGCTACACCTTC. Translation: CASSEATGGDGYTF.